Listed below are T cell receptor beta chains from one sample, sequenced in a study of T cell changes during pregnancy in multiple sclerosis. Profiling relied on immunoSEQ multiplex PCR, and the TCRdb table lists in-frame clones only, not all of them. The sample has 70,000 to 95,000 clones; approximately 94% are singletons. The material sequenced was peripheral blood, taken after pregnancy. These receptors were obtained from a female donor in good health, enrolled as a control in a pregnancy study. The conserved cysteine and the conserved F or W are not part of the CDR3 here.

J gene,V gene,CDR3 protein
TRBJ2-6,TRBV5-1,ASSGGVAGANVLT
TRBJ2-2,TRBV6-6,ASSPRYLANTGELF
TRBJ2-5,TRBV6-5,ASRSGGETQY
TRBJ1-3,TRBV30,AWSVRWFRDTSGNTIY
TRBJ2-3,TRBV5-4,AVKGGDTQY
TRBJ1-1,TRBV15,ATRDWRGDEAF
TRBJ1-1,TRBV7-9,ASSLLGPGEAF
TRBJ2-7,TRBV28,ASRGQLYEQY
TRBJ2-7,TRBV19,ASSETGLYEQY
TRBJ2-3,TRBV5-4,ASSKTEAGSLYTQY
TRBJ2-2,TRBV10-1,ASSGRGAGELF
TRBJ2-3,TRBV19,ASSPDRDQDTQY
TRBJ2-2,TRBV7-2,ASSPSGTNTGELF
TRBJ1-1,TRBV5-1,ASRKSVRTEQLGGEAF
TRBJ1-6,TRBV15,ATSRDQGGNSPLH
TRBJ2-7,TRBV5-6,ASSSNYEQY
TRBJ2-1,TRBV11-2,ASSLDLGDEQF
TRBJ1-1,TRBV6-5,ASRWTGKNTEAF
TRBJ1-2,TRBV6-5,ASSYSRDSNYGYT
TRBJ2-7,TRBV7-9,ASSLARVAGGYEQY